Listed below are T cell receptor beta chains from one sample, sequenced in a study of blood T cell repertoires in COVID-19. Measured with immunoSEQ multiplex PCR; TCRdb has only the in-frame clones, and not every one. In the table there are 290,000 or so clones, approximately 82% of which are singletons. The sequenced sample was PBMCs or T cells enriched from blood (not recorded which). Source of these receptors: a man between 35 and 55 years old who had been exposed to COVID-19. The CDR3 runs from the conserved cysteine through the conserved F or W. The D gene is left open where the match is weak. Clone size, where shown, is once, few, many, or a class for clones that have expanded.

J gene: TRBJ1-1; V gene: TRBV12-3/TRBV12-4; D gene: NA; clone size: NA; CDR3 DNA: TGTGCCAGCAGCTCCAAAGGGGCGGCTTTCTTT; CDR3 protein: CASSSKGAAFF
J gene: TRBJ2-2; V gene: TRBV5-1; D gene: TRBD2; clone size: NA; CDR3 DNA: TGCGCCAGCAGCTTGGCCGGTCGCGGGAGAGGAATCGGGGAGCTGTTTTTT; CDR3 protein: CASSLAGRGRGIGELFF
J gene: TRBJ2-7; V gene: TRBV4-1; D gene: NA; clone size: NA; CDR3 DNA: TGCGCCAGCAGCCAAGACGCCCGGTACGAGCAGTACTTC; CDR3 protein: CASSQDARYEQYF
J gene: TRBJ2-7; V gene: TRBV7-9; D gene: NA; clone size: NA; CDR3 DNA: TGTGCCAGCAGCCGGGCCTACGAGCAGTACTTC; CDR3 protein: CASSRAYEQYF
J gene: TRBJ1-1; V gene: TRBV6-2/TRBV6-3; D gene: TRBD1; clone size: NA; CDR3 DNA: TGTGCCAGCAGTTACCCGACAGGGCCTGAAGCTTTCTTT; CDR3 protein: CASSYPTGPEAFF
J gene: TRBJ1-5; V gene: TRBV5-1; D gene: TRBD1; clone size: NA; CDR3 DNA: TGCGCCAGCAGCCCCACAGGGGGCAATCAGCCCCAGCATTTT; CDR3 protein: CASSPTGGNQPQHF
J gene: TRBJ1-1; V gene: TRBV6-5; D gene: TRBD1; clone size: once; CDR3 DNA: TGTGCCAGCAGTTACGGGGACAGTGAAGCTTTCTTT; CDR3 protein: CASSYGDSEAFF
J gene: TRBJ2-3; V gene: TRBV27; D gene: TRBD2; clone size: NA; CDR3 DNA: TGTGCCAGCAGTCAACTCTGGACTAGCCCACACACAGATACGCAGTATTTT; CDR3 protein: CASSQLWTSPHTDTQYF
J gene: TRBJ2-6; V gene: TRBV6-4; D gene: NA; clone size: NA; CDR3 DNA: TGTGCCAGCAGGGTACGCGGGATCCAGTCTGGGGCCAACGTCCTGACTTTC; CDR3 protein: CASRVRGIQSGANVLTF
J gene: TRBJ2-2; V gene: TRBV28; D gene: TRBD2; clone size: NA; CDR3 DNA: TGTGCCAGCACCCCGGGGGGGTCAATCACGCGTACCGGGGAGCTGTTTTTT; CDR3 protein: CASTPGGSITRTGELFF
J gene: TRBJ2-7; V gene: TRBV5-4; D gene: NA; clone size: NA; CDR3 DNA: TGTGCCAGAGGGGTGCACGAGCAGTACTTC; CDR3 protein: CARGVHEQYF
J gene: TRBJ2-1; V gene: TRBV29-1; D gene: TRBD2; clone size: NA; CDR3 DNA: TGCAGCGTTGAATCGATGGGTAGCGGGAGCAGGTACAATGAGCAGTTCTTC; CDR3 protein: CSVESMGSGSRYNEQFF
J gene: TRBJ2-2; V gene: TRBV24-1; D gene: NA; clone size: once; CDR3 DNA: TGTGCCACCAGTAGTAGCGGAACCGGGGAGCTGTTTTTT; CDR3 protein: CATSSSGTGELFF
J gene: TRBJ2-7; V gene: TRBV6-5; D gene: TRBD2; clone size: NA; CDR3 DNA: TGTGCCAGCAATCCTAGCGGGAGTCTCTACGAGCAGTACTTC; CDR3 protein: CASNPSGSLYEQYF